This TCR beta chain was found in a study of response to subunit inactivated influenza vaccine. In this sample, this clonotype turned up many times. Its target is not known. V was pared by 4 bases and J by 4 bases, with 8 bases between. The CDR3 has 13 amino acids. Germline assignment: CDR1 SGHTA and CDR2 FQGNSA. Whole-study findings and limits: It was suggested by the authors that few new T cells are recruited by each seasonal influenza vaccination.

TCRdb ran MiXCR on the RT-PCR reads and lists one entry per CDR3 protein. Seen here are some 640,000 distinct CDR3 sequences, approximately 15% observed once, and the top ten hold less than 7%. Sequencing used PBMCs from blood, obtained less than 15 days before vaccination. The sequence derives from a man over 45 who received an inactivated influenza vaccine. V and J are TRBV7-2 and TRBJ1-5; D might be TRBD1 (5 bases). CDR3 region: CASSSTVNQPQHF. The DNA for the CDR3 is TGTGCCAGCAGCTCGACAGTTAATCAGCCCCAGCATTTT. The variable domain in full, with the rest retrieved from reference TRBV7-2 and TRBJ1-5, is GAGVSQSPSNKVTEKGKDVELRCDPISGHTALYWYRQSLGQGLEFLIYFQGNSAPDKSGLPSDRFSAERTGGSVSTLTIQRTQQEDSAVYLCASSSTVNQPQHFGDGTRLSIL.